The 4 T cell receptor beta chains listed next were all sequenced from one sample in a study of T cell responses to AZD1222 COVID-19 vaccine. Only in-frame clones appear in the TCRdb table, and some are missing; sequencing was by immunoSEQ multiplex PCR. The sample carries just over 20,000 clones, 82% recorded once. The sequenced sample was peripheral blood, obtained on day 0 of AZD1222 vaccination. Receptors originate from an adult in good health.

CDR3 residues: CASSDLTSGGYNEQFF. The CDR3, as DNA: TGTGCCAGCAGTGATCTCACTAGCGGGGGCTACAATGAGCAGTTCTTC. This rearrangement joins TRBV2 to TRBJ2-1, with TRBD2 matching over 11 bases. CDR1 SNHLY and CDR2 FYNNEI come from the germline V gene. The CDR3 runs 16 residues. Trimming cost V 3 bases and J 3 bases; bases outside gene matches: 4.

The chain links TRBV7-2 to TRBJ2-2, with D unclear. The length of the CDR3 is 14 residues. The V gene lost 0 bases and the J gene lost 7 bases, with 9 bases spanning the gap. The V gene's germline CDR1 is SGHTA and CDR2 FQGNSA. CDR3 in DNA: TGTGCCAGCAGCTTAGCGTTTTTGGGCGGGGAGCTGTTTTTT. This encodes CASSLAFLGGELFF.

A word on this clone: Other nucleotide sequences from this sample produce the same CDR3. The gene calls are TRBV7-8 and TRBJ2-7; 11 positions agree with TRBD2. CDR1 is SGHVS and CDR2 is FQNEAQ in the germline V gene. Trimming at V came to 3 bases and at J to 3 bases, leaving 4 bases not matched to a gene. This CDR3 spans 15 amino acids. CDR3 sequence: CASSLATSGSYEQYF. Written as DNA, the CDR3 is TGTGCCAGCAGCTTGGCAACTAGCGGGAGCTACGAGCAGTACTTC.

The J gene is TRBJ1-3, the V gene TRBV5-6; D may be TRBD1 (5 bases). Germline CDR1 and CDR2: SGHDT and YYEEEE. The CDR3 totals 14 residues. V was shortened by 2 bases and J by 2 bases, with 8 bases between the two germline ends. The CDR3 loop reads CASSFRGAGNTIYF. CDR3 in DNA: TGTGCCAGCAGCTTTCGGGGGGCTGGAAACACCATATATTTT.